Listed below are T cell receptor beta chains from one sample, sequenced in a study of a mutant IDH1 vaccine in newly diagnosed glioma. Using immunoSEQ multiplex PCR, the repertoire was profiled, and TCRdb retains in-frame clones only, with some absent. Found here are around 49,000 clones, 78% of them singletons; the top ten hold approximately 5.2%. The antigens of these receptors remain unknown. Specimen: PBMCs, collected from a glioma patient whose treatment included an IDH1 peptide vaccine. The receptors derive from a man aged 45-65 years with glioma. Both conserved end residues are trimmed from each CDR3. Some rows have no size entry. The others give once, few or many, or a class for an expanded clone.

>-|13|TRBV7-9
ASSFDGFGTDTQY
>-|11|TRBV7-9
ASSSRGADEQY
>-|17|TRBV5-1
ASSLAGQGGIYSNQPQH
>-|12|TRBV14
ASSQDVGGAEAF
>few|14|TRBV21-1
ASSKGQGRVGNTIY
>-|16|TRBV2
ASSGGQGVIPSGNTIY
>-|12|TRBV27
ASSLRPRDTEAF
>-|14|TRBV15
ATSRGGGARDQPQH
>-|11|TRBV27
ASRRLRSYEQY
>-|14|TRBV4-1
ASSLRRGQSNQPQH
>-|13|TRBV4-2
ASSQPGGSYNEQF
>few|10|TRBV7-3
ASSFGEAEAF
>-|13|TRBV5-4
ASSPRQGDGEKLF
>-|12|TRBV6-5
ASRDGFSGNTIY
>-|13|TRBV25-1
ASSDPSGAYNEQF
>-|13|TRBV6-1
ASSVRQPTNEKLF
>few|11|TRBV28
ASSFGVNYGYT
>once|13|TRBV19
ASSIGGADTDTQY
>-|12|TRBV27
ASSSLGDGEKLF
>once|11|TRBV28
ASSPGPSYGYT
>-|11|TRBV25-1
ASGGGTAYGYT
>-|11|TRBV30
AWSVRRGYEQF
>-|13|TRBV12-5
ASGPPDRPPYEQY